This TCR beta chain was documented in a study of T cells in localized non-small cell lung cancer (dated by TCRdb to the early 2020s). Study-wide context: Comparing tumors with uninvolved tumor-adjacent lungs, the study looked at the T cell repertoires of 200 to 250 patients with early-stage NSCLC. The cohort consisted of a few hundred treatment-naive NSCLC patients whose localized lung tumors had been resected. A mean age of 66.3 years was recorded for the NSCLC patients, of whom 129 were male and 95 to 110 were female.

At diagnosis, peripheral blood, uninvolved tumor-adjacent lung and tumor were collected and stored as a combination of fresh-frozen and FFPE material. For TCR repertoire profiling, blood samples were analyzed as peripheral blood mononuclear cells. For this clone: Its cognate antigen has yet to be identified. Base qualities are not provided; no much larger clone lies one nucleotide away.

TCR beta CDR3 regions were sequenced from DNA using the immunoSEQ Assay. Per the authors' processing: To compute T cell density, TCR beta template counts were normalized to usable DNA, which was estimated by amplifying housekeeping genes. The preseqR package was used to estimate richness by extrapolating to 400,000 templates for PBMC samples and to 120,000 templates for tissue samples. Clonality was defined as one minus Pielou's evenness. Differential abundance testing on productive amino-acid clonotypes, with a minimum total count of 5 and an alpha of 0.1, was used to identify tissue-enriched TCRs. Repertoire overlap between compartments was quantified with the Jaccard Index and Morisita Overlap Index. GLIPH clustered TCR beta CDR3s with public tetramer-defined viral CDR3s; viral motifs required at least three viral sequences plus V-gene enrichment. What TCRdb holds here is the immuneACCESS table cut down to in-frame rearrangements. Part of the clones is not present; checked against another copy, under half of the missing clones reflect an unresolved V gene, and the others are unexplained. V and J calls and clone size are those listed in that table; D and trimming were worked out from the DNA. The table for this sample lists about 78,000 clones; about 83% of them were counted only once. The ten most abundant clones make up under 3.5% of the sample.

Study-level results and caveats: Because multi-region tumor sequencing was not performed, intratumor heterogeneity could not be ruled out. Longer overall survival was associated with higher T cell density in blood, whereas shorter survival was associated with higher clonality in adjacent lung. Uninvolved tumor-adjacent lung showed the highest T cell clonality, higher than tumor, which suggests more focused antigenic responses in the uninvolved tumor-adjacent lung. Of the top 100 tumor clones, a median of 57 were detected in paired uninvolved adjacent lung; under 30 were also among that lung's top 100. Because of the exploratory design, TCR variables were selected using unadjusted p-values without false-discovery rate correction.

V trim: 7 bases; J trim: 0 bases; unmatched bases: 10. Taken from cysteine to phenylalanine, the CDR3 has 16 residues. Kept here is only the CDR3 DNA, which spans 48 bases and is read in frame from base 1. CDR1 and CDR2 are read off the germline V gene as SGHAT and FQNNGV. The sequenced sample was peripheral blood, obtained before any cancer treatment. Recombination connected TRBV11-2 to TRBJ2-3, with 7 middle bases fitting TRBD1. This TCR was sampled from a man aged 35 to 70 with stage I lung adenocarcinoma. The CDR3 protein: CASTINTGVSTDTQYF. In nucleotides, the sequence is TGTGCCAGCACCATTAACACAGGGGTTAGCACAGATACGCAGTATTTT.